These 12 T cell receptor beta chains were sequenced from one sample in a study of OX40 agonist ivuxolimab in advanced cancers. This table comes from immunoSEQ multiplex PCR, and its TCRdb copy is limited to in-frame clones, with some not included. This sample yields about 20,000 clones, of which 74% are seen a single time; about 30% belongs to the top ten. The sequencing used CD4+ or CD8+ T cells sorted from blood, collected in a trial of the OX40 agonist ivuxolimab. The receptors come from an adult with an advanced solid tumor such as melanoma, head and neck, liver or kidney cancer.

This clone occurred a few times. The rearrangement joins TRBV6-5 to TRBJ1-1; D not resolved. Germline V lookup: CDR1 MNHEY, CDR2 SVGAGI. Trimming took off 5 bases at V and 0 bases at J, with 7 bases between the two ends. CDR3 length: 13 residues. The CDR3 nucleotides are TGTGCCAGCAGTCGCTCCCTGAACACTGAAGCTTTCTTT. Its translation: CASSRSLNTEAFF.

The chain is built from TRBV6-6 and TRBJ1-5; D is possibly TRBD1 (6 bases). CDR1 is MNHNY, CDR2 SVGAGI, per germline (reference sequence). The CDR3 has 14 amino acids. Trimming removed 8 bases from V and 4 bases from J, with 15 bases in between. The CDR3 reads CASSGGPLNQPQHF. In DNA, the CDR3 is TGTGCCAGCTCGGGGGGGCCATTGAATCAGCCCCAGCATTTT.

This clone was seen at least ten times. This sequence joins TRBV7-9 and TRBJ1-1; D not resolved. V was trimmed by 11 bases and J by 3 bases, leaving 16 bases between them. CDR1 and CDR2 (germline): SEHNR, FQNEAQ (reference sequence). The CDR3 extends over 13 amino acids. The CDR3 DNA follows: TGTGCCGCAGCCGGGCCATCAGACACTGAAGCTTTCTTT. Translation gives CAAAGPSDTEAFF.

The gene calls are TRBV7-9 and TRBJ2-5; a weak D match, TRBD2 (6 bases). CDR1 and CDR2 from the germline V gene are SEHNR and FQNEAQ (reference sequence). The CDR3 has 14 residues. Deletions cut 11 bases from V and 2 bases from J, with 18 bases between. The CDR3 is CADGGVATQETQYF. DNA of the CDR3: TGTGCCGACGGCGGGGTTGCCACACAAGAGACCCAGTACTTC.

The CDR3 DNA follows: TGTGCCAGCAGCCTAGGGGGCTATGGCTACACCTTC. Translated, it gives CASSLGGYGYTF. The genes are TRBV28 and TRBJ1-2; D is perhaps TRBD1 (6 bases). V lost 6 bases, J lost 4 bases, and 9 bases lay in between. The CDR3 runs to 12 residues. Germline V gene data show CDR1 as MDHEN and CDR2 as SYDVKM.

The chain links TRBV25-1 to TRBJ1-2; D is unclear. Germline V lookup: CDR1 MGHDK, CDR2 SYGVNS. This CDR3 region has 14 residues. Trimming removed 1 base from V and 5 bases from J, with 11 bases in between. CDR3 nucleotides: TGTGCCAGCAGTGAATCGGTGGGTTTGTATGGCTACACCTTC. This gives the protein CASSESVGLYGYTF.

V gene TRBV5-6 combines with J gene TRBJ2-7, with a weak D call TRBD1 (6 bases). There are 14 residues in the CDR3. V lost 2 bases, J lost 5 bases, and 14 bases lay in between. Per the germline V gene, CDR1 is SGHDT and CDR2 is YYEEEE. The CDR3 loop is CASSFYPGADEQYF. The CDR3 region has the DNA TGTGCCAGCAGCTTCTATCCAGGGGCCGACGAGCAGTACTTC.

This chain uses TRBV27 with TRBJ1-2; 7 bases align to TRBD1. V gave up 3 bases and J gave up 4 bases; unmatched junction bases: 8. CDR1 is MNHEY and CDR2 is SMNVEV in the germline V gene (reference sequence). The CDR3 runs to 15 residues. The CDR3 region is CASSFGSGGAYGYTF. CDR3 DNA: TGTGCCAGCAGTTTCGGATCAGGGGGGGCCTATGGCTACACCTTC.

This chain connects TRBV19 to TRBJ2-1; 9 bases agree with TRBD2. V gave up 6 bases and J gave up 8 bases; unmatched junction bases: 11. Germline V lookup: CDR1 LNHDA, CDR2 SQIVND (reference sequence). The CDR3 spans 15 residues. This chain's CDR3 is CASRAAGGPWDEQFF. DNA for the CDR3: TGTGCCAGTAGAGCGGCGGGAGGGCCCTGGGATGAGCAGTTCTTC.

The V gene is TRBV7-6, the J gene TRBJ2-7; 9 bases map to TRBD1. This CDR3 has 16 residues. Germline V gene data show CDR1 as SGHVS and CDR2 as FNYEAQ. V trimming: 3 bases; J trimming: 0 bases; junction bases outside the gene matches: 6. In DNA, the CDR3 is TGTGCCAGCAGCTTGGGACAGGGTGCCCCCTCCTACGAGCAGTACTTC. Protein product: CASSLGQGAPSYEQYF.

The chain couples TRBV28 to TRBJ1-5; 7 positions agree with TRBD1. The CDR3 has 14 amino acids. V shed 6 bases, J shed 7 bases, and the junction held 9 bases outside the gene matches. CDR1 and CDR2 from the germline V gene are MDHEN and SYDVKM. This CDR3 reads CASRATGAFQPQHF. Here the CDR3 DNA reads TGTGCCAGCAGGGCCACAGGGGCCTTCCAGCCCCAGCATTTT.

In its sample, this clone was seen a few times. The chain has TRBV7-9 and TRBJ1-1; 8 bases fit TRBD1. The germline CDR1 and CDR2 sequences are SEHNR and FQNEAQ (reference sequence). The CDR3 loop spans 12 amino acids. Trimming at V came to 7 bases and at J to 4 bases, leaving 2 bases not matched to a gene. Here the CDR3 DNA reads TGTGCCAGCAACCAGGGGGCCACTGAAGCTTTCTTT. Its translation: CASNQGATEAFF. The entire variable domain, with the rest obtained from reference TRBV7-9 and TRBJ1-1, is as follows: DTGVSQNPRHKITKRGQNVTFRCDPISEHNRLYWYRQTLGQGPEFLTYFQNEAQLEKSRLLSDRFSAERPKGSFSTLEIQRTEQGDSAMYLCASNQGATEAFFGQGTRLTVV.